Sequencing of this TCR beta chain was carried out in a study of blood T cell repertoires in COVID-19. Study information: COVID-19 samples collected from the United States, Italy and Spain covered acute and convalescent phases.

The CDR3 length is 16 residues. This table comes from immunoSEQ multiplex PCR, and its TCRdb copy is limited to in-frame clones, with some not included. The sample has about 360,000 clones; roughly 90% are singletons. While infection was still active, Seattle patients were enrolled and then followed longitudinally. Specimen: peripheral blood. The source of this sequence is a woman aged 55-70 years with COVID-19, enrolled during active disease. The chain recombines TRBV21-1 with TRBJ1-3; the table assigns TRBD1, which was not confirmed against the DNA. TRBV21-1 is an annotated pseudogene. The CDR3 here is CASRSTGDFSGNTIYF. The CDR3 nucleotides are TGTGCCAGCAGGTCGACAGGGGACTTCTCTGGAAACACCATATATTTT.